Presented here are 8 T cell receptor beta chains from one specimen sequenced in a study of CD8+ T cells in alopecia areata (dated 2018 in TCRdb). Per the publication, the time point label means: baseline before oral tofacitinib. Libraries were built with the immunoSEQ multiplex PCR assay. For TCR sequencing, RNA was extracted from every sample and reverse transcribed into cDNA to serve as template. The immuneACCESS repertoire file appears here via TCRdb, limited to in-frame rearrangements. These files lack a portion of the clones; in checked studies, under half of the deficit traces to unresolved V genes, and the cause of the others is not known. This sample is represented by over 120,000 clones; about 60% of them were singletons. Clones ranked in the top ten supply under 7.5% of the sample. Source: CD4+ T cells sorted from blood, taken at week 0. The origin of the receptors is a human donor with alopecia areata.

The chain joins TRBV28 to TRBJ1-1; D may be TRBD1 (6 bases). Looked up from germline, CDR1 is MDHEN and CDR2 is SYDVKM. This CDR3 region has 14 residues. The V gene lost 3 bases and the J gene lost 1 base, with 9 bases spanning the gap. The CDR3 bases are TGTGCCAGCAGTTTTCAACAGGGGAACACTGAAGCTTTCTTT. It yields the protein CASSFQQGNTEAFF.

The chain links TRBV7-8 to TRBJ2-5; possibly TRBD2 for D (6 bases). This CDR3 has 13 amino acids. With 3 bases removed from V and 5 bases from J, the gap between germline ends came to 10 bases. The V gene's germline CDR1 is SGHVS and CDR2 FQNEAQ. The CDR3 loop is CASSFGGVETQYF. CDR3 bases: TGTGCCAGCAGCTTTGGAGGGGTGGAGACCCAGTACTTC.

This clone is a singleton in its sample. The gene calls are TRBV30 and TRBJ2-3; D might be TRBD1 or TRBD2, each matching 6 bases. CDR1 and CDR2 from the germline V gene are GTSNPN and SVGIG (reference sequence). Trimming took off 3 bases at V and 4 bases at J, with 11 bases between the two ends. CDR3 length: 13 residues. This chain's CDR3 is CAWSGQRADTQYF. The DNA for the CDR3 is TGTGCCTGGAGCGGACAGCGGGCAGATACGCAGTATTTT.

The chain has TRBV4-3 and TRBJ1-6; the D gene is possibly TRBD1 (5 bases). The CDR3 totals 18 residues. The germline V and J ends were trimmed by 0 bases and 3 bases, with 15 bases remaining between them. Germline V gene lookup returns CDR1 LGHNA and CDR2 YSLEER. CDR3 protein: CASSQEVAGRFYNSPLHF. CDR3 DNA sequence: TGCGCCAGCAGCCAAGAGGTGGCGGGGCGGTTCTATAATTCACCCCTCCACTTT.

The rearrangement joins TRBV29-1 to TRBJ1-1; TRBD1 is a possible D gene (6 bases). CDR1 is SQVTM and CDR2 is ANQGSEA in the germline V gene. V lost 2 bases to trimming and J lost 1 base, with 11 bases between them. This CDR3 comprises 14 residues. Written as DNA, the CDR3 is TGCAGCGTTGAAAGGGGGGCAGGGAACACTGAAGCTTTCTTT. Residues: CSVERGAGNTEAFF.

The sample holds a few counts of this clone. The rearrangement links TRBV2 to TRBJ1-6; the D gene is possibly TRBD1 (5 bases). CDR1 is SNHLY and CDR2 is FYNNEI in the germline V gene. CDR3 length equals 14 residues. V dropped 3 bases and J dropped 5 bases, with 8 bases sitting between them. CDR3 nucleotide sequence: TGTGCCAGCAGTGAGGGGGGGGATAATTCACCCCTCCACTTT. This translates into CASSEGGDNSPLHF.

The rearrangement links TRBV5-6 to TRBJ1-5, with D maybe TRBD1 (6 bases). This CDR3 region has 17 residues. Germline V CDR1 and CDR2: SGHDT, YYEEEE. Trimming took 2 bases from V and 5 from J, leaving 20 bases between them. The chain's CDR3 is CASSLRPEGEGHQPQHF. DNA for the CDR3: TGTGCCAGCAGCTTACGTCCCGAGGGGGAGGGACATCAGCCCCAGCATTTT.

This clone was seen only a few times. The chain has TRBV10-3 and TRBJ1-1; perhaps TRBD1 as D (5 bases). The CDR3 contains 12 residues. Trimming cost V 6 bases and J 2 bases, with 7 bases left between them. Germline-derived CDR1 and CDR2 are ENHRY and SYGVKD. CDR3 sequence: CAIRGTNTEAFF. DNA for the CDR3: TGTGCCATCAGGGGGACTAACACTGAAGCTTTCTTT.